In its sample, the clone carrying this T cell receptor (beta chain) ranks as medium-sized. What it binds is not known. This sample stems from a study of HIV-infected patients and healthy controls. Study outcomes and limitations: Significantly higher mean Gini indices appeared in HIV-infected repertoires, possibly reflecting oligoclonality.

cDNA was made from around 0.5 ug RNA using alpha and beta constant primers. Separate chain-specific third strand synthesis with multiplexing indices produced the alpha and beta libraries. All rearrangements within a chain used one primer pair; cDNA molecules carried barcodes. MiXCR, applied by TCRdb to the 5' RACE reads, yields one record per CDR3 protein. The data hold just over 15,000 distinct CDR3 sequences, with around 6.7% observed a single time. All unsorted peripheral T cells were captured because whole blood was used without fractionation. The CDR3 covers 13 residues. Looked up from germline, CDR1 is SGDLS and CDR2 is YYNGEE. V lost 0 bases, J lost 6 bases, and 3 bases stayed unmatched.

This TCR came from an adult in good health. The sample taken for sequencing was blood. The V gene is TRBV9, the J gene TRBJ2-7; 7 nucleotides line up with TRBD1. The CDR3 DNA follows: TGTGCCAGCAGCGTAGGACAGGGCGGCGAGCAGTACTTC. This sequence encodes CASSVGQGGEQYF.